This entry lists 5 T cell receptor beta chains sequenced from one sample in a study of blood T cell repertoires in COVID-19. TCRdb's copy holds only in-frame clones and misses some; the assay was immunoSEQ multiplex PCR. The sample records fewer than 700,000 clones, less than 90% being singletons. Sequenced input: peripheral blood. The receptors were sampled from a woman between 45 and 60 years old with COVID-19, enrolled during active disease.

This chain joins TRBV5-5 and TRBJ1-5; 9 nucleotides agree with TRBD1. J was trimmed by 5 bases and V by 1 base; bases with no gene match: 7. Germline V gives CDR1 SGHKS, CDR2 YYEKEE (reference sequence). The CDR3 length is 16 residues. CDR3 in amino acids: CASSLTQGAFHQPQHF. For the CDR3, the DNA is TGTGCCAGCAGCTTGACACAGGGGGCGTTTCATCAGCCCCAGCATTTT. The variable domain in full, with the rest retrieved from reference TRBV5-5 and TRBJ1-5, is DAGVTQSPTHLIKTRGQQVTLRCSPISGHKSVSWYQQVLGQGPQFIFQYYEKEERGRGNFPDRFSARQFPNYSSELNVNALLLGDSALYLCASSLTQGAFHQPQHFGDGTRLSIL.

The rearrangement joins TRBV5-1 to TRBJ2-1, with 9 positions matching TRBD1. The V gene's germline CDR1 is SGHRS and CDR2 YFSETQ. The V and J ends lost 1 base and 8 bases, in that order; junction bases with no gene match: 7. The CDR3 runs to 15 residues. The chain's CDR3 is CASSLSGTGIDEQFF. DNA of the CDR3: TGCGCCAGCAGCTTGTCGGGGACAGGGATCGATGAGCAGTTCTTC.

This rearrangement joins TRBV27 to TRBJ1-6, with 7 nucleotides matching TRBD1. The junction had 14 bases not matched to a gene; V was cut back by 6 bases and J by 12 bases. Germline V gene lookup returns CDR1 MNHEY and CDR2 SMNVEV (reference sequence). This CDR3 comprises 15 residues. CDR3 region: CASRSYDREFLPLHF. DNA for the CDR3: TGTGCCAGCAGATCCTACGACAGGGAGTTCTTACCCCTCCACTTT.

About this clone: The same CDR3 arises from other DNA sequences in this sample as well. The rearrangement links TRBV5-4 to TRBJ2-2; D gene ambiguous. Looked up from germline, CDR1 is SGHNT and CDR2 is YYREEE (reference sequence). Trimming left V 2 bases short and J 1 base short, with 9 bases between. The CDR3 extends over 15 amino acids. Here the CDR3 reads CASSLKQLNTGELFF. DNA of the CDR3: TGTGCCAGCAGCTTAAAACAGTTGAACACCGGGGAGCTGTTTTTT. The entire variable domain, with the rest obtained from reference TRBV5-4 and TRBJ2-2, is as follows: ETGVTQSPTHLIKTRGQQVTLRCSSQSGHNTVSWYQQALGQGPQFIFQYYREEENGRGNFPPRFSGLQFPNYSSELNVNALELDDSALYLCASSLKQLNTGELFFGEGSRLTVL.

The chain is built from TRBV5-1 and TRBJ2-3; weak D call: TRBD2 (5 bases). Germline-derived CDR1 and CDR2 are SGHRS and YFSETQ. The CDR3 is made up of 18 amino acids. The ends were cut back, 0 bases at V and 3 bases at J, with 20 bases in the middle. The CDR3 sequence is CASSLAPLDSTLTDTQYF. Written as DNA, the CDR3 is TGCGCCAGCAGCTTGGCCCCACTAGATAGCACTCTTACAGATACGCAGTATTTT.